The 24 T cell receptor beta chains reported below all come from one sample, sequenced in a study of Graves' ophthalmopathy and Graves' hyperthyroidism. RNA served as the template for amplifying TCR beta CDR3 regions. The workflow started with a first-round RT-PCR run with HTBI primers and then moved on to a second-round multiplex PCR. TCRdb fed the multiplex PCR reads into MiXCR, producing one record per CDR3 protein. Counted here are 650,000 to 900,000 distinct CDR3 sequences, roughly two fifths occurring once; the ten biggest clones make up 40% to 55%. Sequencing was performed on peripheral blood. All receptors come from an adult man with Graves' ophthalmopathy.

This clonotype occurred many times. V and J are TRBV7-8 and TRBJ1-4, with a tentative D call TRBD1 (6 bases). The CDR3 covers 15 residues. V gave up 2 bases and J gave up 0 bases, with 7 bases separating them. The germline CDR1 and CDR2 sequences are SGHVS and FQNEAQ. DNA for the CDR3: TGTGCCAGCAGCTTAAGGACAGCAACTAATGAAAAACTGTTTTTT. Residues: CASSLRTATNEKLFF.

The genes are TRBV15 and TRBJ1-2; 8 nucleotides agree with TRBD1. V gave up 3 bases and J gave up 7 bases; unmatched junction bases: 7. The CDR3 is made up of 14 amino acids. Germline values: CDR1 LNHNV, CDR2 YYDKDF (reference sequence). The chain's CDR3 is CATSSHGQGLGYTF. Written as DNA, the CDR3 is TGTGCCACCAGCAGCCACGGACAGGGTCTTGGCTACACCTTC.

This clonotype has a count of ten or more. The rearrangement uses TRBV2 and TRBJ1-5, with 10 bases that match TRBD1. The V segment lost 6 bases and the J segment 5 bases; nucleotides outside the gene matches: 4. Germline CDR1 reads SNHLY; CDR2 reads FYNNEI. This CDR3 region has 14 residues. The CDR3 reads CASSDRGRDQPQHF. In nucleotides, the CDR3 is TGTGCCAGCAGCGACAGGGGGCGCGATCAGCCCCAGCATTTT. Looking up the rest from reference TRBV2 and TRBJ1-5 gives the full variable domain: EPEVTQTPSHQVTQMGQEVILRCVPISNHLYFYWYRQILGQKVEFLVSFYNNEISEKSEIFDDQFSVERPDGSNFTLKIRSTKLEDSAMYFCASSDRGRDQPQHFGDGTRLSIL.

This clonotype occurred many times. This rearrangement joins TRBV25-1 to TRBJ2-5; D is possibly TRBD1 or TRBD2 (5 bases each). Germline CDR1 and CDR2: MGHDK and SYGVNS. This CDR3 is built from 16 residues. V shed 6 bases and J shed 5 bases, with 22 bases lying between them. DNA for the CDR3: TGTGCCAGCAGAGAGACGGAGACGGGGCGTTGGGAGACCCAGTACTTC. It is translated as CASRETETGRWETQYF. Supplemented by reference TRBV25-1 and TRBJ2-5, the full variable domain reads EADIYQTPRYLVIGTGKKITLECSQTMGHDKMYWYQQDPGMELHLIHYSYGVNSTEKGDLSSESTVSRIRTEHFPLTLESARPSHTSQYLCASRETETGRWETQYFGPGTRLLVL.

A word on this clonotype: A junction end diverges from the germline sequence, so it may reflect a read error. The V and J genes are TRBV24-1 and TRBJ1-5; 7 bases map to TRBD1. The CDR3 contains 17 residues. Looked up from germline, CDR1 is KGHDR and CDR2 is SFDVKD. The CDR3 bases are TGTGCCAGCAGTTTCAACAGGGGACAGAGGGGCAATCAGCCCCAGCATTTT. It encodes CASSFNRGQRGNQPQHF.

The rearrangement joins TRBV7-9 to TRBJ1-2; the match to TRBD1 covers 9 bases. The CDR3 spans 16 residues. Germline CDR1 and CDR2: SEHNR and FQNEAQ (reference sequence). V lost 5 bases to trimming and J lost 8 bases; unmatched junction nucleotides: 15. CDR3 loop: CASSLRGIGTGLGYTF. CDR3 DNA: TGTGCCAGCAGCCTCAGGGGAATAGGGACAGGGTTAGGCTACACCTTC.

This clonotype has more than one count but fewer than ten. The V gene is TRBV7-9, the J gene TRBJ1-2; D ambiguous. The germline gives CDR1 SEHNR, CDR2 FQNEAQ (reference sequence). This CDR3 is 15 amino acids long. Between the trimmed V and J ends, which lost 4 bases and 3 bases, there was a span of 15 bases. The CDR3 here is CASSSDPAAHYGYTF. Written as DNA, the CDR3 is TGTGCCAGCAGCTCGGACCCTGCCGCCCACTATGGCTACACCTTC.

This clonotype showed up many times. The rearrangement links TRBV7-2 to TRBJ2-7, with unresolved D. CDR1 is SGHTA, CDR2 FQGNSA, per germline. CDR3 length: 12 amino acids. The V end lost 6 bases, the J end lost 3 bases, and 9 bases lay between the germline ends. CDR3 region: CASSQTGYEQYF. The CDR3 nucleotides are TGTGCCAGCAGTCAAACCGGCTACGAGCAGTACTTC.

This chain links TRBV20-1 with TRBJ1-1, with a possible D match to TRBD1 (5 bases). V was clipped by 3 bases and J by 4 bases, with 15 bases between them. Germline loops: CDR1 DFQATT, CDR2 SNEGSKA (reference sequence). The CDR3 runs 14 residues. The CDR3 DNA follows: TGCAGTGCTAGGGCAGGGCTTTCGAGCACTGAAGCTTTCTTT. This codes for CSARAGLSSTEAFF.

This clonotype was counted ten times or more. The chain carries TRBV29-1 and TRBJ2-7; D remains unclear. The CDR3 consists of 12 residues. Germline CDR1 is SQVTM and CDR2 is ANQGSEA. Trimming shortened V by 1 base and J by 7 bases, and 11 bases separated the two germline ends. This CDR3 is CSVEAVPREQYF. In nucleotides, the CDR3 is TGCAGCGTTGAAGCGGTGCCTAGAGAGCAGTACTTC.

On this clonotype: This may stem from a read error, because a much larger clone lies one nucleotide away. V is TRBV14 and J is TRBJ1-6, with TRBD1 identical over 8 bases. Germline trimming cut 4 bases from V and 14 bases from J; bases unmatched to any gene: 4. This CDR3 has 12 residues. CDR1 and CDR2 (germline): SGHDN, FVKESK. The DNA for the CDR3 is TGTGCCAGCAGCCGGACAGGGCTGGCCCTCCACTTT. This encodes CASSRTGLALHF.

This clonotype occurred many times. This chain connects TRBV12-3 or TRBV12-4 to TRBJ1-2; 7 bases map to TRBD1. The CDR3 is made up of 14 amino acids. The V segment lost 3 bases and the J segment 4 bases; nucleotides outside the gene matches: 5. The CDR3 loop reads CASSLTGTSYGYTF. CDR3 nucleotide sequence: TGTGCCAGCAGTTTGACAGGGACGAGCTATGGCTACACCTTC.

About this clonotype itself: With a much larger clone just one base away, this may be a read error. The gene calls are TRBV29-1 and TRBJ1-1; D remains unclear. Germline values: CDR1 SQVTM, CDR2 ANQGSEA. With 7 bases removed from V and 4 bases from J, the gap between germline ends came to 10 bases. This CDR3 has 11 amino acids. The chain's CDR3 is CSARRSTEAFF. CDR3 in DNA: TGCAGCGCCAGGAGGAGCACTGAAGCTTTCTTT.

J is TRBJ1-5 and V is TRBV12-3 or TRBV12-4; TRBD1 matches at 8 bases. The CDR3 sequence is 13 residues long. J lost 6 bases, V lost 6 bases, and 4 bases had no gene match. The CDR3 reads CASRRTGPQPQHF. CDR3 bases: TGTGCCAGCAGACGGACAGGGCCTCAGCCCCAGCATTTT.

This clonotype has ten or more counts. The chain joins TRBV7-2 to TRBJ1-2, with D unclear. V shed 3 bases and J shed 4 bases, with 12 bases lying between them. The CDR3 runs 14 residues. Germline CDR1 and CDR2: SGHTA and FQGNSA. The CDR3 sequence is CASSFSTNSYGYTF. In nucleotides, the CDR3 is TGTGCCAGCAGCTTCTCCACGAACAGCTATGGCTACACCTTC.

A single count supports this clonotype. This clone may be a read error of a much larger clone one base away. J is TRBJ1-1 and V is TRBV7-9, with D hard to call. Germline loops: CDR1 SEHNR, CDR2 FQNEAQ (reference sequence). The V end was cut by 4 bases, the J end by 8 bases, with 17 bases between. The CDR3 is 14 residues long. The CDR3 loop is CASSSTLAALEAFF. For the CDR3, the DNA is TGTGCCAGCAGCTCTACTTTGGCAGCATTAGAAGCTTTCTTT. The full variable domain, completed using reference TRBV7-9 and TRBJ1-1, is DTGVSQNPRHKITKRGQNVTFRCDPISEHNRLYWYRQTLGQGPEFLTYFQNEAQLEKSRLLSDRFSAERPKGSFSTLEIQRTEQGDSAMYLCASSSTLAALEAFFGQGTRLTVV.

In its sample, this clonotype was seen a few times. V and J are TRBV6-5 and TRBJ1-2; no reliable D call. The CDR3 is 13 amino acids. Germline CDR1 is MNHEY and CDR2 is SVGAGI. V lost 5 bases and J lost 1, with 8 bases in between. In DNA form, the CDR3 reads TGTGCCAGCAGTGACCCGATTAACTATGGCTACACCTTC. Translated: CASSDPINYGYTF.

Points on this clonotype: No conserved phenylalanine or tryptophan ends this CDR3, so it is likely a read error. The chain is built from TRBV24-1 and TRBJ2-7, with D perhaps matching TRBD1 or TRBD2 (5 bases each). Looked up from germline, CDR1 is KGHDR and CDR2 is SFDVKD. Trimming removed 12 bases from V and 3 bases from J, with 14 bases in between. This CDR3 contains 12 residues. The CDR3 sequence: CAWTGDGYEQYL. The CDR3 nucleotides are TGTGCCTGGACCGGGGACGGCTACGAGCAGTACCTC.

A few counts support this clonotype. The V gene is TRBV7-9, the J gene TRBJ2-7; either TRBD1 or TRBD2 may fit D (5 bases each). This CDR3 contains 16 residues. V was clipped by 1 base and J by 2 bases, with 15 bases between them. Germline loops: CDR1 SEHNR, CDR2 FQNEAQ (reference sequence). The CDR3 loop is CASSLESGTVTYEQYF. DNA of the CDR3: TGTGCCAGCAGCTTAGAATCCGGGACGGTGACCTACGAGCAGTACTTC.

In regard to this clonotype: One base away lies a much larger clone, so this may be a sequencing read error. CDR3 protein: CASSPGTSPGYTIYF. CDR3 sequence (DNA): TGTGCCAGCAGTCCCGGGACTTCACCTGGATACACCATATATTTT. The genes are TRBV2 and TRBJ1-3, with D possibly matching TRBD1 (5 bases). Germline V gene lookup returns CDR1 SNHLY and CDR2 FYNNEI. The CDR3 is 15 residues long.

The CDR3 protein is CASSYLFGSQETQYF. In DNA, the CDR3 is TGTGCCAGCAGTTATCTATTCGGGAGCCAAGAGACCCAGTACTTC. The chain is built from TRBV6-6 and TRBJ2-5; D may be TRBD2 (6 bases). The V and J ends lost 3 bases and 1 base respectively, with 12 bases between them. Germline V lookup: CDR1 MNHNY, CDR2 SVGAGI (reference sequence). The CDR3 totals 15 residues.

This clonotype has a count of ten or more. Since a much larger clone is just one base distant, this may be a read error. This chain connects TRBV24-1 to TRBJ1-5; 10 bases are a match to TRBD1. CDR1 and CDR2 (germline): KGHDR, SFDVKD. The CDR3 runs to 16 residues. V shed 4 bases and J 3 bases; nucleotides not matched to a gene: 5. In DNA form, the CDR3 reads TGTGCCACCAGTGACCCAGGGACAGGGGCCAATCAGCCCCAGCATTTT. Protein product: CATSDPGTGANQPQHF.

Worth noting for this clonotype: Since a much larger clone is just one base distant, this may be a read error. This sequence joins TRBV7-2 and TRBJ2-5; perhaps TRBD2 as D (5 bases). Trimming shortened V by 1 base and J by 9 bases, and 15 bases separated the two germline ends. Germline CDR1 SGHTA, CDR2 FQGNSA. CDR3 length equals 14 residues. As DNA, the CDR3 is TGTGCCAGCAGCTTAGGGCAGCAAGTGGAGGCCCAGTACTTC. Its translation is CASSLGQQVEAQYF.

The rearrangement joins TRBV6-5 to TRBJ1-1, with 9 bases that match TRBD1. CDR3 length equals 14 residues. Germline CDR1 and CDR2: MNHEY and SVGAGI. With V trimmed by 2 bases and J by 3 bases, 1 base remained unmatched. CDR3 bases: TGTGCCAGCAGTTACAGGACAGGGGACACTGAAGCTTTCTTT. Its translation is CASSYRTGDTEAFF.